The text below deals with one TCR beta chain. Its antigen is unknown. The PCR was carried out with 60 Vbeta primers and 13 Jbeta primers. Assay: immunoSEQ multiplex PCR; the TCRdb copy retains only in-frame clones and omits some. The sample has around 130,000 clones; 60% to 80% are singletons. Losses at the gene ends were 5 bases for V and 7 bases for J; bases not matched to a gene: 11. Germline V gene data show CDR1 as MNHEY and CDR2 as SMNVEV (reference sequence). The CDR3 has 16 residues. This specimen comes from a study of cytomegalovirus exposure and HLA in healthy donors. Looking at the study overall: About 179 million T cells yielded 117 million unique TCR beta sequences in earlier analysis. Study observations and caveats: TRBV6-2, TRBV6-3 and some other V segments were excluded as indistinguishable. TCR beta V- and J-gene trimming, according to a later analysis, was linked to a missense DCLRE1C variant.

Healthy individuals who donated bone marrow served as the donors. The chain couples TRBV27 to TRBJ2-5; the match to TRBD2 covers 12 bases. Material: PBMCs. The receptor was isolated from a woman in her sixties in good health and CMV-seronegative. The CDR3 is CASSRLAGEQGGTQYF. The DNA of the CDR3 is TGTGCCAGCAGTCGACTAGCGGGGGAGCAAGGAGGGACCCAGTACTTC.